This TCR beta chain derives from a study of human thymus T cells (dated by TCRdb to the early 2020s). For the study in its entirety: The study used about eight infant thymus samples plus four related peripheral blood samples to characterize TCR alpha and beta repertoires. The cohort included six male and a couple of female infants, with donor ages spanning 7 to 244 days. Overall results and qualifications from the work: Biased V and J gene segment usage appeared to be present in both thymic and peripheral blood repertoires. Thymus samples yielded on average approximately 860,000 unique TCRB clonotypes, compared with some 83,000 from blood samples. The related research found that thymic TCR repertoires overlapped highly between unrelated individuals.

Using the immunoSEQ multiplex PCR assay, the TCRB and TCRAD loci were amplified from a standardized quantity of quality-controlled genomic DNA. Amplicons spanned the V(D)J region at a length sufficient to cover the CDR3 and identify V and J genes. Amplicon sequencing was performed on an Illumina platform through the commercial immunoSEQ service. In the original analysis: Primer bias and sequencing errors were corrected using previously described methods, and TCRAD and TCRB definitions followed the IMGT database. The repertoires were analysed using immunoSEQ Analyzer 3.0 and VDJTools for basic statistics, V/J segment usage, diversity estimates, rarefaction and pairwise overlap. Diversity was estimated with Chao1, ChaoE, Efron-Thisted, Shannon and inverse Simpson indices, and also on datasets down-sampled to the smallest sample. Repertoire overlap was determined by strict matching of CDR3 nucleotide sequence, V gene and J gene, and Jaccard-based multidimensional scaling clustering was applied. TCRdb holds this immuneACCESS table with in-frame rearrangements only. Some clones are missing; in checked studies, unresolved V genes explain under half, and the rest has no known cause. V and J calls and clone size are as listed in that table; D and trimming were resolved from the DNA. The sample table lists 120,000 or so clones, more than 90% of them with a count of one. The biggest ten clones account for roughly 0.024% of the sample.

Remarks on this clone: Its antigen is not yet known. No base quality values were provided; no much bigger clone lies one nucleotide off.

Trimming removed 3 bases from V and 5 bases from J, leaving 12 bases between the germline ends. The CDR3 covers 14 residues, taking in both the cysteine and the phenylalanine. Just CDR3 DNA is preserved here, 42 bases in frame from base 1. The germline V gene supplies CDR1 SNHLY and CDR2 FYNNEI. Thymus tissue was obtained as surgical resects removed during corrective cardiac surgery. Donors were immunologically healthy infants undergoing open corrective cardiac surgery for congenital heart defects in Finland. Thymocytes were mechanically released from the tissue and were stored as pellets of about 9-33 million cells at -70 degrees C. Genomic DNA was extracted from frozen cell pellets with a QIAsymphony instrument.

Rearrangement joined TRBV2 to TRBJ2-3; the D gene is perhaps TRBD2, from 5 matching bases. This TCR derives from a boy under two years old with a congenital heart defect but otherwise immunologically healthy. The sequencing sample was made of thymus tissue. The CDR3 in this case is CASSDLRTLDTQYF. DNA sequence: TGTGCCAGCAGTGATCTGCGGACTTTAGATACGCAGTATTTT. Full variable domain (CDR3 extended with the reference TRBV2 and TRBJ2-3 proteins): EPEVTQTPSHQVTQMGQEVILRCVPISNHLYFYWYRQILGQKVEFLVSFYNNEISEKSEIFDDQFSVERPDGSNFTLKIRSTKLEDSAMYFCASSDLRTLDTQYFGPGTRLTVL.